Presented here are 25 T cell receptor beta chains from one specimen sequenced in a study of shared clonotypes between healthy human individuals. The data were produced by immunoSEQ multiplex PCR, yet TCRdb's version contains in-frame clones alone and is incomplete. This sample has 850,000 to 1,100,000 clones, with about 72% found just once. The sequencing sample was made of memory CD4+ T cells from PBMCs. Subset described: CD45RA-negative fraction. The receptors come from a man younger than 30 in good health. Some clones in this sample may be carry-over from other donors' samples.

As regards this clone: Other DNA sequences in the same sample also yield this CDR3. V is TRBV5-4 and J is TRBJ2-3; 7 positions agree with TRBD1. Germline V gene lookup returns CDR1 SGHNT and CDR2 YYREEE (reference sequence). This CDR3 spans 14 amino acids. Unmatched junction bases numbered 4, after V lost 2 bases and J lost 4 bases. CDR3 DNA: TGTGCCAGCAGCTTAAATACAGGGGCAGATACGCAGTATTTT. This sequence encodes CASSLNTGADTQYF.

The J gene is TRBJ2-1, the V gene TRBV4-1; 12 bases fit TRBD2. Trimming removed 2 bases from V and 6 bases from J; junction bases left unmatched: 5. This CDR3 is built from 16 residues. CDR1 MGHRA and CDR2 YSYEKL come from the germline V gene. CDR3 sequence reads: CASSQPTSGRFNEQFF. The CDR3 region has the DNA TGCGCCAGCAGCCAACCTACTAGCGGGAGGTTCAATGAGCAGTTCTTC.

The rearrangement links TRBV28 to TRBJ2-2; a possible D gene is TRBD2 (5 bases). From germline, CDR1 is MDHEN and CDR2 SYDVKM. This CDR3 spans 15 amino acids. The V gene lost 2 bases and the J gene lost 6 bases, with 13 bases spanning the gap. This CDR3 reads CASSLRPLAPGELFF. The CDR3 coding sequence is TGTGCCAGCAGTTTACGACCCCTAGCCCCCGGGGAGCTGTTTTTT.

This rearrangement joins TRBV7-2 to TRBJ2-3, with D maybe TRBD2 (5 bases). V lost 5 bases to trimming and J lost 0 bases, with 9 bases between them. The CDR3 runs to 14 residues. CDR1 is SGHTA and CDR2 is FQGNSA in the germline V gene. Here the CDR3 reads CASSPDWSTDTQYF. The CDR3, as DNA: TGTGCCAGCAGCCCGGACTGGAGCACAGATACGCAGTATTTT.

V usage is TRBV30 and J usage is TRBJ2-3; 11 positions agree with TRBD2. This CDR3 is 14 amino acids long. Looked up from germline, CDR1 is GTSNPN and CDR2 is SVGIG (reference sequence). Germline trimming cut 7 bases from V and 4 bases from J; bases unmatched to any gene: 7. Here the CDR3 reads CAYTSGRIADTQYF. CDR3 sequence (DNA): TGTGCCTATACTAGCGGGAGAATTGCAGATACGCAGTATTTT.

The V and J genes are TRBV27 and TRBJ2-3; 12 bases map to TRBD2. The germline V gene encodes CDR1 MNHEY and CDR2 SMNVEV (reference sequence). Germline trimming cut 0 bases from V and 2 bases from J; bases unmatched to any gene: 9. This CDR3 is 19 amino acids long. This chain's CDR3 is CASSLSSELAGGPTDTQYF. The CDR3, as DNA: TGTGCCAGCAGTTTATCCTCGGAACTAGCGGGAGGACCCACAGATACGCAGTATTTT.

The V and J genes are TRBV6-6 and TRBJ1-5; 7 nucleotides line up with TRBD1. This CDR3 spans 15 amino acids. V lost 1 base and J lost 5; bases outside the gene matches: 5. Per the germline V gene, CDR1 is MNHNY and CDR2 is SVGAGI (reference sequence). CDR3 in amino acids: CASSYLGGKDQPQHF. As DNA, the CDR3 is TGTGCCAGCAGTTACTTAGGGGGCAAGGATCAGCCCCAGCATTTT.

The chain couples TRBV28 to TRBJ1-1; D gene uncertain. Germline lookup yields CDR1 MDHEN and CDR2 SYDVKM. V lost 5 bases and J lost 1, with 20 bases in between. The CDR3 runs 17 residues. The CDR3 region is CASSPLALLTANTEAFF. DNA for the CDR3: TGTGCCAGCAGTCCCCTCGCGTTATTAACGGCGAACACTGAAGCTTTCTTT.

The rearrangement joins TRBV6-1 to TRBJ2-7, with TRBD1 identical over 10 bases. The CDR3 contains 14 residues. CDR1 is MNHNS and CDR2 is SASEGT in the germline V gene. Trimming took 6 bases from V and 3 from J; bases not matched to a gene: 5. The DNA of the CDR3 is TGTGCCAGCAGGAGAGGGGACAGGGGCTACGAGCAGTACTTC. It yields the protein CASRRGDRGYEQYF.

A word on this clone: Within the sample, other DNA sequences also encode this same CDR3. V usage is TRBV5-6 and J usage is TRBJ1-5; 8 bases fit TRBD1. This CDR3 is built from 13 residues. The germline CDR1 and CDR2 sequences are SGHDT and YYEEEE. Trimming at V came to 4 bases and at J to 7 bases, leaving 4 bases not matched to a gene. This CDR3 is CASSPGGGQPQHF. In DNA, the CDR3 is TGTGCCAGCAGCCCAGGGGGCGGCCAGCCCCAGCATTTT.

Of note for this clone: The sample contains more than one DNA sequence encoding this CDR3. Written as DNA, the CDR3 is TGTGCCAGCAGCCAGTTGGGGGACAAGACCTACGAGCAGTACTTC. This encodes CASSQLGDKTYEQYF. This chain uses TRBV4-2 with TRBJ2-7; tentative D call: TRBD1 (6 bases). The V gene's germline CDR1 is LGHNA and CDR2 YNFKEQ. Trimming left V 3 bases short and J 2 bases short, with 14 bases between. This CDR3 has 15 amino acids.

The DNA of the CDR3 is TGTGCCAGCTCGCTCGGGACAGCATATGGCTACACCTTC. Protein sequence: CASSLGTAYGYTF. V gene TRBV18 combines with J gene TRBJ1-2; 7 nucleotides line up with TRBD1. Germline values: CDR1 KGHSH, CDR2 LQKENI. The CDR3 length is 13 residues. The V and J ends lost 6 bases and 5 bases, in that order; junction bases with no gene match: 6.

The chain uses TRBV7-2 and TRBJ2-5; 10 positions agree with TRBD2. The germline V gene encodes CDR1 SGHTA and CDR2 FQGNSA. The ends lost 5 bases at V and 2 bases at J; junction bases unmatched: 8. The CDR3 is 16 residues long. The CDR3 DNA is TGTGCCAGCAGCGTCTACCTAGCGGGAGAACAAGAGACCCAGTACTTC. The encoded protein is CASSVYLAGEQETQYF.

The rearrangement joins TRBV6-1 to TRBJ2-5, with a tentative D call TRBD1 (6 bases). V shed 5 bases and J shed 5 bases, with 15 bases lying between them. The germline V gene has CDR1 MNHNS and CDR2 SASEGT. This CDR3 spans 14 amino acids. In DNA form, the CDR3 reads TGTGCCAGCAGTAGGGGGTACCCCGGGGAGACCCAGTACTTC. It encodes CASSRGYPGETQYF.

On this clone: Other DNA sequences in this specimen translate into the identical CDR3. This chain joins TRBV11-2 and TRBJ2-7; 12 bases map to TRBD2. The germline gives CDR1 SGHAT, CDR2 FQNNGV. The CDR3 spans 14 residues. V shed 4 bases and J 4 bases; nucleotides not matched to a gene: 2. The CDR3 reads CASSSTSGRYEQYF. The CDR3 region has the DNA TGTGCCAGCAGCTCGACTAGCGGGAGATACGAGCAGTACTTC.

V and J are TRBV11-3 and TRBJ1-1; 8 positions agree with TRBD1. The V gene end was trimmed by 5 bases and the J gene end by 4 bases; junction bases not matched to a gene: 6. The CDR3 sequence is 14 residues long. CDR1 is SGHNT, CDR2 YENEEA, per germline. Here the CDR3 DNA reads TGTGCCAGCAGCAAGGACAGGGTTGTCACTGAAGCTTTCTTT. This translates into CASSKDRVVTEAFF.

This clone was observed once. J is TRBJ2-1 and V is TRBV27; 12 nucleotides match TRBD2. J was trimmed by 8 bases and V by 8 bases; bases with no gene match: 4. Germline V gene lookup returns CDR1 MNHEY and CDR2 SMNVEV (reference sequence). This CDR3 region has 13 residues. CDR3 region: CASFASGRDEQFF. The DNA of the CDR3 is TGTGCCAGCTTCGCTAGCGGGAGGGATGAGCAGTTCTTC.

Points on this clone: Different DNA sequences within this sample yield the same CDR3. CDR3 nucleotide sequence: TGTGCCAGCAGCGTTGGCGGAGACTATGGCTACACCTTC. This encodes CASSVGGDYGYTF. The V call is TRBV9, the J call TRBJ1-2; no clear D. Germline CDR1 and CDR2: SGDLS and YYNGEE. V shed 2 bases and J shed 3 bases, with 8 bases lying between them. This CDR3 is 13 amino acids long. Based on the CDR3 plus reference TRBV9 and TRBJ1-2, the full variable domain is DSGVTQTPKHLITATGQRVTLRCSPRSGDLSVYWYQQSLDQGLQFLIQYYNGEERAKGNILERFSAQQFPDLHSELNLSSLELGDSALYFCASSVGGDYGYTFGSGTRLTVV.

This clone came up a few times. The gene calls are TRBV29-1 and TRBJ1-1, with a possible D match to TRBD1 (6 bases). Germline CDR1 and CDR2: SQVTM and ANQGSEA. The V end was cut by 0 bases, the J end by 6 bases, with 11 bases between. CDR3 length equals 13 residues. This CDR3 reads CSVEDDRSSEAFF. As DNA, the CDR3 is TGCAGCGTTGAAGATGACAGGTCGTCTGAAGCTTTCTTT.

This chain joins TRBV7-3 and TRBJ1-1, with D unclear. Germline CDR1 and CDR2: SGHTA and FQGTGA. V was clipped by 2 bases and J by 0 bases, with 7 bases between them. The CDR3 extends over 14 amino acids. CDR3 residues: CASSLGAMNTEAFF. As DNA, the CDR3 is TGTGCCAGCAGCTTAGGAGCGATGAACACTGAAGCTTTCTTT.

This rearrangement joins TRBV5-6 to TRBJ1-4; D unclear. This CDR3 comprises 14 residues. CDR1 and CDR2 (germline): SGHDT, YYEEEE. The V gene lost 4 bases and the J gene lost 3 bases, with 10 bases spanning the gap. CDR3 protein: CASSMGRPNEKLFF. The CDR3 region has the DNA TGTGCCAGCAGCATGGGCAGGCCTAATGAAAAACTGTTTTTT.

The chain combines TRBV15 with TRBJ1-4; no firm D call. The CDR3 extends over 16 amino acids. Trimming stripped 3 bases from V and 0 bases from J, with 11 bases between. CDR1 LNHNV and CDR2 YYDKDF come from the germline V gene (reference sequence). The chain's CDR3 is CATSRALSATNEKLFF. As DNA, the CDR3 is TGTGCCACCAGCAGGGCGCTGTCAGCAACTAATGAAAAACTGTTTTTT.

The chain combines TRBV6-1 with TRBJ2-1; no firm D call. V lost 6 bases, J lost 6 bases, and 18 bases lay in between. The CDR3 has 15 amino acids. Germline V gives CDR1 MNHNS, CDR2 SASEGT. This CDR3 is CASSQTVPLPNEQFF. In DNA form, the CDR3 reads TGTGCCAGCAGCCAGACCGTACCACTACCCAATGAGCAGTTCTTC.

The genes are TRBV5-1 and TRBJ2-7, with D perhaps matching TRBD2 (5 bases). From germline, CDR1 is SGHRS and CDR2 YFSETQ. Trimming pared 4 bases from V and 2 bases from J, leaving 13 bases between. This CDR3 has 14 residues. In nucleotides, the CDR3 is TGCGCCAGCAGCAATAGCGCGCGAGCCTACGAGCAGTACTTC. It translates to CASSNSARAYEQYF.

The chain links TRBV7-2 to TRBJ2-7; D perhaps matches TRBD2 (7 bases). CDR1 is SGHTA, CDR2 FQGNSA, per germline. There are 16 residues in the CDR3. Trimming removed 0 bases from V and 3 bases from J, with 15 bases in between. The CDR3 DNA sequence: TGTGCCAGCAGCTTAGCGACTTCGGGGGGCGTCTACGAGCAGTACTTC. It codes for CASSLATSGGVYEQYF.